The 27 T cell receptor beta chains listed next were all sequenced from one sample in a study of graft-versus-host responses after intestinal transplantation. Clones were read by immunoSEQ multiplex PCR, and TCRdb kept only the in-frame ones, dropping some. The sample records approximately 58,000 clones, under 95% being singletons. The sequencing here drew on PBMCs, taken roughly 120 days after intestinal transplantation. These TCRs come from a human patient who received an intestinal transplant, so some T cells may come from the graft donor.

The chain employs TRBV7-9 and TRBJ2-2; 10 positions match TRBD1. CDR3 length equals 17 residues. With 5 bases clipped from V and 2 bases from J, the junction kept 8 bases outside the gene matches. CDR1 SEHNR and CDR2 FQNEAQ come from the germline V gene (reference sequence). The CDR3 reads CASSADRGLANTGELFF. The CDR3 nucleotides read TGTGCCAGCAGCGCGGACAGGGGGTTGGCTAACACCGGGGAGCTGTTTTTT.

The rearrangement uses TRBV20-1 and TRBJ1-1, with D hard to call. V lost 2 bases and J lost 3, with 4 bases in between. CDR3 length equals 11 residues. Germline lookup yields CDR1 DFQATT and CDR2 SNEGSKA (reference sequence). CDR3 residues: CSARLYTEAFF. In DNA form, the CDR3 reads TGCAGTGCTAGACTGTACACTGAAGCTTTCTTT.

This chain's CDR3 is CASSRGEGTYEQYF. In nucleotides, the CDR3 is TGTGCCAGCAGCCGCGGGGAGGGGACCTACGAGCAGTACTTC. This chain uses TRBV2 with TRBJ2-7; 7 nucleotides align to TRBD2. J lost 2 bases, V lost 6 bases, and 7 bases had no gene match. The CDR3 totals 14 residues. Germline CDR1 reads SNHLY; CDR2 reads FYNNEI.

This chain connects TRBV5-5 to TRBJ2-1; D tentatively fits TRBD1 or TRBD2 (5 bases each). The germline V gene encodes CDR1 SGHKS and CDR2 YYEKEE (reference sequence). V dropped 2 bases and J dropped 4 bases, with 10 bases sitting between them. CDR3 length: 14 residues. The CDR3 loop reads CASSFSWGYNEQFF. The CDR3, as DNA: TGTGCCAGCAGCTTCTCCTGGGGGTACAATGAGCAGTTCTTC. Supplemented by reference TRBV5-5 and TRBJ2-1, the full variable domain reads DAGVTQSPTHLIKTRGQQVTLRCSPISGHKSVSWYQQVLGQGPQFIFQYYEKEERGRGNFPDRFSARQFPNYSSELNVNALLLGDSALYLCASSFSWGYNEQFFGPGTRLTVL.

The rearrangement links TRBV27 to TRBJ2-7; TRBD1 agrees at 8 bases. The CDR3 length is 16 residues. Germline CDR1 is MNHEY and CDR2 is SMNVEV (reference sequence). After removal of 0 bases from V and 2 bases from J, the junction contained 6 bases not matched to a gene. CDR3 in DNA: TGTGCCAGCAGTTTATCCGCGACAGGGGTCCCCTACGAGCAGTACTTC. This encodes CASSLSATGVPYEQYF.

The V call is TRBV5-1, the J call TRBJ2-7; D possibly corresponds to TRBD1 (6 bases). Per germline, CDR1 SGHRS and CDR2 YFSETQ. The CDR3 contains 14 residues. Trimming removed 6 bases from V and 1 base from J, with 14 bases in between. The CDR3 DNA sequence: TGCGCCAGCAACCCGACAGGACTTTCCTACGAGCAGTACTTC. The encoded protein is CASNPTGLSYEQYF.

The V and J genes are TRBV28 and TRBJ1-1; weak D call: TRBD1 (6 bases). Trimming pared 8 bases from V and 3 bases from J, leaving 16 bases between. The length of the CDR3 is 14 residues. CDR1 and CDR2 (germline): MDHEN, SYDVKM. CDR3 loop: CASRRWGGYTEAFF. The CDR3 DNA sequence: TGTGCCAGCCGCCGGTGGGGGGGCTACACTGAAGCTTTCTTT.

The gene calls are TRBV5-6 and TRBJ2-5; D unclear. The CDR3 has 15 amino acids. From germline, CDR1 is SGHDT and CDR2 YYEEEE. Trimming took 0 bases from V and 4 from J, leaving 13 bases between them. The CDR3 DNA follows: TGTGCCAGCAGCTTGGGGCAGTTAAGAGGAGAGACCCAGTACTTC. Protein sequence: CASSLGQLRGETQYF. The whole variable domain, filled in from reference TRBV5-6 and TRBJ2-5, reads DAGVTQSPTHLIKTRGQQVTLRCSPKSGHDTVSWYQQALGQGPQFIFQYYEEEERQRGNFPDRFSGHQFPNYSSELNVNALLLGDSALYLCASSLGQLRGETQYFGPGTRLLVL.

The chain recombines TRBV11-1 with TRBJ2-7; 9 bases match TRBD2. Germline assignment: CDR1 SGHAT and CDR2 FQDESV (reference sequence). The V gene end was trimmed by 5 bases and the J gene end by 5 bases; junction bases not matched to a gene: 10. CDR3 length: 15 amino acids. The CDR3 DNA sequence: TGTGCCAGCAGCGCCGGGACTAGCACGGCCAACGAGCAGTACTTC. This codes for CASSAGTSTANEQYF. Full variable domain (missing parts from reference TRBV11-1 and TRBJ2-7): EAEVAQSPRYKITEKSQAVAFWCDPISGHATLYWYRQILGQGPELLVQFQDESVVDDSQLPKDRFSAERLKGVDSTLKIQPAELGDSAMYLCASSAGTSTANEQYFGPGTRLTVT.

This chain links TRBV28 with TRBJ2-7; 7 positions match TRBD1. The J segment lost 6 bases and the V segment lost 8 bases, leaving 10 bases of the junction unmatched. Germline loops: CDR1 MDHEN, CDR2 SYDVKM. The CDR3 extends over 13 amino acids. The CDR3 loop is CASSNRGPFEQYF. The CDR3 bases are TGTGCCAGCTCTAACAGGGGTCCCTTCGAGCAGTACTTC. Using reference TRBV28 and TRBJ2-7 for the parts outside the CDR3, the full variable domain is DVKVTQSSRYLVKRTGEKVFLECVQDMDHENMFWYRQDPGLGLRLIYFSYDVKMKEKGDIPEGYSVSREKKERFSLILESASTNQTSMYLCASSNRGPFEQYFGPGTRLTVT.

The genes are TRBV7-8 and TRBJ2-2, with 12 bases identical to TRBD2. Germline V gene data show CDR1 as SGHVS and CDR2 as FQNEAQ. The CDR3 is 17 residues long. The V and J ends lost 5 bases and 6 bases, in that order; junction bases with no gene match: 10. CDR3: CASSPKTSGRASGELFF. In DNA, the CDR3 is TGTGCCAGCAGCCCCAAGACTAGCGGGAGAGCGTCCGGGGAGCTGTTTTTT.

Points on this clone: Other DNA sequences in the same sample also yield this CDR3. The genes are TRBV5-1 and TRBJ2-7; 9 bases agree with TRBD2. Germline assignment: CDR1 SGHRS and CDR2 YFSETQ. The junction had 2 bases not matched to a gene; V was cut back by 2 bases and J by 2 bases. CDR3 length equals 14 residues. In DNA, the CDR3 is TGCGCCAGCAGCTTAGCGGGAGGAACCTACGAGCAGTACTTC. This translates into CASSLAGGTYEQYF.

The chain employs TRBV5-6 and TRBJ1-5; D might be TRBD1 (5 bases). The germline V gene encodes CDR1 SGHDT and CDR2 YYEEEE. CDR3 size: 19 residues. Between the trimmed V and J ends, which lost 3 bases and 0 bases, there was a span of 22 bases. The CDR3 region has the DNA TGTGCCAGCAGCTCCCGGGAGGAGGTGGAGGGGTTTAGCAATCAGCCCCAGCATTTT. Translating gives CASSSREEVEGFSNQPQHF.

This chain connects TRBV28 to TRBJ2-5, with no clear D. The DNA end favors TRBJ2-7, so the J call may be wrong. Germline-derived CDR1 and CDR2 are MDHEN and SYDVKM. CDR3 length equals 12 residues. The CDR3 is CASSLNSYEQYF. The CDR3 DNA is TGTGCCAGCAGTTTGAACAGCTACGAGCAGTACTTC.

This CDR3 reads CASSQEQGDYGYTF. The CDR3 coding sequence is TGCGCCAGCAGCCAAGAACAGGGGGACTATGGCTACACCTTC. The J gene is TRBJ1-2, the V gene TRBV4-1; TRBD1 agrees at 8 bases. This CDR3 is 14 amino acids long. Per the germline V gene, CDR1 is MGHRA and CDR2 is YSYEKL. The ends lost 0 bases at V and 3 bases at J; junction bases unmatched: 0.

The chain recombines TRBV7-2 with TRBJ1-2; 11 positions agree with TRBD1. The ends lost 5 bases at V and 6 bases at J; junction bases unmatched: 8. The CDR3 is 15 amino acids. Germline V lookup: CDR1 SGHTA, CDR2 FQGNSA. This CDR3 is CASSLRTGGEHGYTF. The CDR3 DNA follows: TGTGCCAGCAGCCTCAGGACAGGGGGCGAGCATGGCTACACCTTC.

The chain couples TRBV7-9 to TRBJ2-5; D remains unclear. The CDR3 extends over 14 amino acids. Per germline, CDR1 SEHNR and CDR2 FQNEAQ (reference sequence). V was pared by 2 bases and J by 5 bases, with 12 bases between. CDR3 in DNA: TGTGCCAGCAGCTTATTTGACTTCGTGGAGACCCAGTACTTC. Encoded protein: CASSLFDFVETQYF.

The chain carries TRBV6-1 and TRBJ1-2, with unresolved D. From germline, CDR1 is MNHNS and CDR2 SASEGT. This CDR3 comprises 13 residues. Trimming removed 6 bases at V and 3 bases at J, with 11 bases between. As DNA, the CDR3 is TGTGCCAGCAGGACACCTCTTCACTATGGCTACACCTTC. It specifies CASRTPLHYGYTF.

The CDR3 coding sequence is TGTGCCACCAGTGGGGCGTCTAGGGACGAGCAGTACTTC. Translating gives CATSGASRDEQYF. The chain has TRBV15 and TRBJ2-7, with D possibly TRBD1 on 5 matching bases. CDR1 is LNHNV, CDR2 YYDKDF, per germline (reference sequence). The CDR3 is made up of 13 amino acids. The V end lost 6 bases, the J end lost 5 bases, and 14 bases lay between the germline ends.

This chain connects TRBV28 to TRBJ2-3; tentative D call: TRBD2 (5 bases). CDR1 is MDHEN and CDR2 is SYDVKM in the germline V gene. Trimming cost V 7 bases and J 0 bases, with 8 bases left between them. This CDR3 comprises 13 residues. The CDR3 bases are TGTGCCAGCAACGAGGGAAGCACAGATACGCAGTATTTT. Protein sequence: CASNEGSTDTQYF.

The chain uses TRBV28 and TRBJ2-1; maybe TRBD1 (6 bases). V lost 5 bases and J lost 7, with 15 bases in between. Germline V gene lookup returns CDR1 MDHEN and CDR2 SYDVKM. The CDR3 runs to 14 residues. The CDR3 bases are TGTGCCAGCAGTAGTACGCCAACAGGGAATGAGCAGTTCTTC. Translated: CASSSTPTGNEQFF.

The chain couples TRBV29-1 to TRBJ2-7; tentative D call: TRBD2 (6 bases). This CDR3 spans 12 amino acids. Germline assignment: CDR1 SQVTM and CDR2 ANQGSEA. Trimming took 4 bases from V and 6 from J, leaving 13 bases between them. The CDR3 bases are TGCAGCGTTGCCACGACCGGGGGCGAGCAGTACTTC. It codes for CSVATTGGEQYF.

This chain joins TRBV2 and TRBJ1-6; D gene ambiguous. Trimming stripped 7 bases from V and 8 bases from J, with 12 bases between. Germline lookup yields CDR1 SNHLY and CDR2 FYNNEI. This CDR3 region has 13 residues. The CDR3, as DNA: TGTGCCAGCACGCGTATTAAAGATTCACCCCTCCACTTT. As protein: CASTRIKDSPLHF.

This clone was counted a few times. The chain employs TRBV19 and TRBJ1-2, with TRBD1 matching over 11 bases. Germline CDR1 is LNHDA and CDR2 is SQIVND (reference sequence). The CDR3 loop spans 17 amino acids. V shed 7 bases, J shed 1 base, and the junction held 11 bases outside the gene matches. This CDR3 is CASIPGPGQGGNYGYTF. CDR3 coding DNA: TGTGCCAGTATCCCAGGACCGGGACAGGGGGGTAACTATGGCTACACCTTC.

This sequence joins TRBV9 and TRBJ1-5; D might be TRBD1 (5 bases). With 2 bases removed from V and 3 bases from J, the gap between germline ends came to 6 bases. The CDR3 extends over 13 amino acids. Germline V CDR1 and CDR2: SGDLS, YYNGEE. The CDR3 is CASSVGANQPQHF. CDR3 DNA sequence: TGTGCCAGCAGCGTCGGGGCCAATCAGCCCCAGCATTTT.

This chain links TRBV11-2 with TRBJ2-7; the D call may be TRBD1 or TRBD2 (6 bases each). Germline CDR1 and CDR2: SGHAT and FQNNGV. The CDR3 consists of 16 residues. The V gene lost 1 base and the J gene lost 4 bases, with 17 bases spanning the gap. Here the CDR3 DNA reads TGTGCCAGCAGCTTAGGAGGGGGAGGTGGAGTTTACGAGCAGTACTTC. Its protein is CASSLGGGGGVYEQYF.

The gene calls are TRBV2 and TRBJ2-7; D gene uncertain. Between the trimmed V and J ends, which lost 7 bases and 0 bases, there was a span of 16 bases. CDR1 and CDR2 (germline): SNHLY, FYNNEI. The CDR3 is made up of 15 amino acids. Here the CDR3 reads CASILGTMNSYEQYF. The CDR3 DNA is TGTGCCAGCATCTTGGGAACCATGAACTCCTACGAGCAGTACTTC.